This T cell receptor beta chain derives from a study of T cell changes during pregnancy in multiple sclerosis. The CDR3 covers 15 residues. The germline gives CDR1 LGHNA, CDR2 YSLEER. Trimming at V came to 0 bases and at J to 6 bases, leaving 4 bases not matched to a gene. The method was immunoSEQ multiplex PCR; TCRdb's version includes in-frame clones alone and lacks a portion of them. This sample has tens of thousands of clones, with 90% to 95% found just once. V gene TRBV4-3 combines with J gene TRBJ1-4; 7 bases are shared with TRBD1. This clonotype was obtained from a female donor in good health, enrolled as a control in a pregnancy study. The source was peripheral blood, collected after pregnancy. The CDR3 DNA follows: TGCGCCAGCAGCCAAGATAGAACAGGGGATGAAAAACTGTTTTTT. It specifies CASSQDRTGDEKLFF.